Listed here are 3 T cell receptor beta chains from one sample, sequenced in a study of blood T cell repertoires in COVID-19. The table came from immunoSEQ multiplex PCR; TCRdb's copy has only in-frame clones and leaves some out. In the table there are tens of thousands of clones, around 83% of which are singletons. Sequenced: peripheral blood. Receptor source: an elderly man with acute or convalescent COVID-19.

V usage is TRBV11-2 and J usage is TRBJ2-1; no firm D call. This CDR3 is built from 12 residues. Germline V gene sequence: CDR1 SGHAT, CDR2 FQNNGV. Trimming removed 0 bases from V and 9 bases from J, with 6 bases in between. CDR3 coding DNA: TGTGCCAGCAGCTTAGATTCGGGTGAGCAGTTCTTC. It is translated as CASSLDSGEQFF.

CDR3 in DNA: TGTGCCAGCAGGCATATCCGGGACAGTATCAATGAGCAGTTCTTC. This sequence encodes CASRHIRDSINEQFF. The gene calls are TRBV5-8 and TRBJ2-1, with TRBD1 matching 7 bases. This CDR3 spans 15 amino acids. Trimming took 5 bases from V and 6 from J; bases not matched to a gene: 11. Germline CDR1 SGHTS, CDR2 YDEGEE.

This chain links TRBV19 with TRBJ2-1; D might be TRBD2 (6 bases). The V end was cut by 5 bases, the J end by 0 bases, with 14 bases between. CDR3 length equals 16 residues. Germline CDR1 is LNHDA and CDR2 is SQIVND (reference sequence). The CDR3 bases are TGTGCCAGTAGTTTCCAGGCGGGAAGCTCCTACAATGAGCAGTTCTTC. Translation: CASSFQAGSSYNEQFF. Combining the CDR3 with reference TRBV19 and TRBJ2-1 gives the whole variable domain DGGITQSPKYLFRKEGQNVTLSCEQNLNHDAMYWYRQDPGQGLRLIYYSQIVNDFQKGDIAEGYSVSREKKESFPLTVTSAQKNPTAFYLCASSFQAGSSYNEQFFGPGTRLTVL.